Shown below are 18 T cell receptor beta chains from a single sample sequenced in a study of beta chain features in type 1 diabetes (dated by TCRdb to the late 2010s). General study outcomes and caveats: A moderate but significant shortening of TCRB CDR3 length was observed in type 1 diabetes patients in all four CD4+ subsets.

These receptors have no known antigen. Libraries were made using the immunoSEQ multiplex PCR assay. The entire amount of isolated RNA was reverse transcribed using the High Capacity cDNA Reverse Transcription Kit, so the sequenced TCRB transcripts were expressed ones. TCRdb mirrors the immuneACCESS table, restricted to in-frame sequences. Some clones are absent from its copies; in checked studies, under half trace to an unresolved V gene, and the reason for the others is unknown. Across this sample there are a few hundred thousand clones, with around an eighth seen only once. 0.015% of the sample rests with the top ten. What was sequenced was naive CD4+ T cells from blood. The cell subset or site label on this specimen signifies: true naive CD4+ T cells. Receptor source: a woman under 30 with type 1 diabetes.

This clone has more than one count but fewer than ten. The chain uses TRBV7-2 and TRBJ2-7, with TRBD2 as a possible D gene (5 bases). The CDR3 spans 15 residues. Germline lookup yields CDR1 SGHTA and CDR2 FQGNSA. With 0 bases removed from V and 2 bases from J, the gap between germline ends came to 11 bases. CDR3 amino acids: CASSLAFGAAYEQYF. The CDR3 DNA is TGTGCCAGCAGCTTAGCGTTCGGAGCGGCCTACGAGCAGTACTTC.

The chain combines TRBV7-9 with TRBJ2-1; TRBD1 matches 8 bases. Looked up from germline, CDR1 is SEHNR and CDR2 is FQNEAQ (reference sequence). The V gene end was trimmed by 11 bases and the J gene end by 2 bases; junction bases not matched to a gene: 5. The CDR3 totals 13 residues. DNA of the CDR3: TGTGCCGGACGGGACAGGACCTACAATGAGCAGTTCTTC. Translated, it gives CAGRDRTYNEQFF. Full variable domain (rest looked up from reference TRBV7-9 and TRBJ2-1): DTGVSQNPRHKITKRGQNVTFRCDPISEHNRLYWYRQTLGQGPEFLTYFQNEAQLEKSRLLSDRFSAERPKGSFSTLEIQRTEQGDSAMYLCAGRDRTYNEQFFGPGTRLTVL.

A few counts support this clone. The chain uses TRBV6-5 and TRBJ1-1; D remains ambiguous. The CDR3 spans 14 residues. CDR1 is MNHEY, CDR2 SVGAGI, per germline. Between the trimmed V and J ends, which lost 0 bases and 10 bases, there was a span of 15 bases. CDR3: CASSYSWRRRRAFF. CDR3 sequence (DNA): TGTGCCAGCAGTTACTCATGGCGGCGGCGCCGAGCTTTCTTT.

This clone was observed a handful of times. The V gene is TRBV18, the J gene TRBJ2-1; 8 bases agree with TRBD2. J was trimmed by 7 bases and V by 0 bases; bases with no gene match: 5. Looked up from germline, CDR1 is KGHSH and CDR2 is LQKENI. CDR3 length: 15 amino acids. CDR3 in DNA: TGTGCCAGCTCACCACCAGCGGGAGCGGGGAATGAGCAGTTCTTC. It yields the protein CASSPPAGAGNEQFF.

V is TRBV11-2 and J is TRBJ2-3; 8 bases line up with TRBD2. Trimming cost V 5 bases and J 4 bases; bases outside gene matches: 11. The CDR3 extends over 16 amino acids. Germline V lookup: CDR1 SGHAT, CDR2 FQNNGV. The CDR3 protein is CASSRPLAGGADTQYF. CDR3 coding DNA: TGTGCCAGCAGCCGCCCCCTGGCGGGGGGAGCAGATACGCAGTATTTT. The full variable domain, completed using reference TRBV11-2 and TRBJ2-3, is EAGVAQSPRYKIIEKRQSVAFWCNPISGHATLYWYQQILGQGPKLLIQFQNNGVVDDSQLPKDRFSAERLKGVDSTLKIQPAKLEDSAVYLCASSRPLAGGADTQYFGPGTRLTVL.

Here the CDR3 reads CAWGGGADTIYF. For the CDR3, the DNA is TGTGCCTGGGGAGGTGGCGCGGACACCATATATTTT. The genes are TRBV30 and TRBJ1-3; D is unclear. Germline CDR1 reads GTSNPN; CDR2 reads SVGIG (reference sequence). This CDR3 is 12 amino acids long. V gave up 5 bases and J gave up 8 bases, with 13 bases separating them.

There are a few counts of this clone. The chain combines TRBV28 with TRBJ2-1; D may be TRBD2 (7 bases). Trimming removed 6 bases from V and 4 bases from J, with 22 bases in between. Germline V gene lookup returns CDR1 MDHEN and CDR2 SYDVKM. This CDR3 has 17 amino acids. The CDR3 DNA follows: TGTGCCAGCAGCCCAAGTCCGGGGAGGGGGGTTTACAATGAGCAGTTCTTC. It codes for CASSPSPGRGVYNEQFF.

This clone has ten or more counts. The rearrangement joins TRBV4-3 to TRBJ2-1; possibly TRBD2 for D (7 bases). Germline V lookup: CDR1 LGHNA, CDR2 YSLEER. The V end lost 1 base, the J end lost 3 bases, and 10 bases lay between the germline ends. CDR3 length: 15 amino acids. The CDR3 here is CASSQGGGNYNEQFF. CDR3 bases: TGCGCCAGCAGCCAAGGCGGGGGCAACTACAATGAGCAGTTCTTC.

This clone was picked up a small number of times. This sequence joins TRBV5-1 and TRBJ2-5; 8 positions match TRBD2. Germline lookup yields CDR1 SGHRS and CDR2 YFSETQ. V was clipped by 4 bases and J by 3 bases; unmatched bases: 5. The CDR3 extends over 14 amino acids. CDR3 protein: CASSPTSGEETQYF. The DNA for the CDR3 is TGCGCCAGCAGCCCCACTAGCGGAGAAGAGACCCAGTACTTC.

The rearrangement links TRBV19 to TRBJ2-2; the match to TRBD2 covers 10 bases. The CDR3 runs to 17 residues. Looked up from germline, CDR1 is LNHDA and CDR2 is SQIVND (reference sequence). V gave up 6 bases and J gave up 3 bases; unmatched junction bases: 10. This CDR3 is CASSPRLAGAYTGELFF. CDR3 DNA: TGTGCCAGTAGCCCCCGGCTAGCGGGAGCGTACACCGGGGAGCTGTTTTTT. Variable domain in full (rest from reference TRBV19 and TRBJ2-2): DGGITQSPKYLFRKEGQNVTLSCEQNLNHDAMYWYRQDPGQGLRLIYYSQIVNDFQKGDIAEGYSVSREKKESFPLTVTSAQKNPTAFYLCASSPRLAGAYTGELFFGEGSRLTVL.

This clone was recorded a few times. The J gene is TRBJ2-7, the V gene TRBV11-2; D possibly corresponds to TRBD2 (6 bases). The CDR3 extends over 11 amino acids. Germline loops: CDR1 SGHAT, CDR2 FQNNGV. CDR3 coding DNA: TGTGCCAGCAGCTTGACGGGACTCTTTCTTGTC. This translates into CASSLTGLFLV.

In regard to this clone: One end of the junction varies from germline; a read error may be responsible. The V gene is TRBV7-9, the J gene TRBJ2-2, with TRBD2 matching over 11 bases. Germline V gene sequence: CDR1 SEHNR, CDR2 FQNEAQ (reference sequence). The CDR3 runs 15 residues. The CDR3 is CASSVAGGPVGELFF. The CDR3 DNA follows: TGTGCCAGCAGCGTAGCGGGAGGGCCGGTCGGGGAGCTGTTTTTT.

This clone was counted between two and nine times. The V gene is TRBV13, the J gene TRBJ2-3, with 9 bases identical to TRBD2. The CDR3 has 16 residues. Unmatched junction bases numbered 5, after V lost 0 bases and J lost 4 bases. The germline gives CDR1 PRHDT, CDR2 FYEKMQ (reference sequence). For the CDR3, the DNA is TGTGCCAGCAGCTTAGGGGCGGGAGGGCCGGCAGATACGCAGTATTTT. Translation: CASSLGAGGPADTQYF.

This clone was seen more than once but under ten times. The V and J genes are TRBV29-1 and TRBJ2-1, with TRBD2 matching 9 bases. CDR1 is SQVTM and CDR2 is ANQGSEA in the germline V gene. V gave up 4 bases and J gave up 2 bases; unmatched junction bases: 12. CDR3 length equals 17 residues. CDR3 nucleotides: TGCAGCGTTGGAGGGTCTGGACTAGCGCGAACCTACAATGAGCAGTTCTTC. This gives the protein CSVGGSGLARTYNEQFF.

The CDR3 loop reads CAISGGASGTDHLGTDTQYF. The CDR3 DNA reads TGTGCCATCAGTGGAGGCGCTAGCGGGACGGACCACCTTGGCACAGATACGCAGTATTTT. The rearrangement joins TRBV10-3 to TRBJ2-3, with 9 bases fitting TRBD2. Germline assignment: CDR1 ENHRY and CDR2 SYGVKD. V lost 4 bases to trimming and J lost 1 base; unmatched junction nucleotides: 18. The CDR3 extends over 20 amino acids.

This clone was counted only a few times. The V gene is TRBV7-2, the J gene TRBJ1-2, with 9 bases fitting TRBD1. V gave up 5 bases and J gave up 4 bases; unmatched junction bases: 5. Per germline, CDR1 SGHTA and CDR2 FQGNSA. The length of the CDR3 is 14 residues. CDR3 sequence (DNA): TGTGCCAGCAGCCCGGGACAGGGTCTCTATGGCTACACCTTC. Residues: CASSPGQGLYGYTF. The variable domain in full, completed from reference TRBV7-2 and TRBJ1-2, reads GAGVSQSPSNKVTEKGKDVELRCDPISGHTALYWYRQSLGQGLEFLIYFQGNSAPDKSGLPSDRFSAERTGGSVSTLTIQRTQQEDSAVYLCASSPGQGLYGYTFGSGTRLTVV.

The sample holds a few counts of this clone. Other DNA sequences from this sample encode an identical CDR3 as well. This sequence joins TRBV7-2 and TRBJ2-5; 12 bases are a match to TRBD2. The CDR3 has 15 residues. Germline CDR1 is SGHTA and CDR2 is FQGNSA. The V gene end was trimmed by 3 bases and the J gene end by 4 bases; junction bases not matched to a gene: 3. CDR3 residues: CASSFLAGGGETQYF. CDR3 in DNA: TGTGCCAGCAGCTTTCTAGCGGGAGGGGGAGAGACCCAGTACTTC.

The V and J genes are TRBV27 and TRBJ2-7; D is perhaps TRBD1 or TRBD2 (5 bases each). V lost 3 bases to trimming and J lost 3 bases, with 9 bases between them. Germline CDR1 and CDR2: MNHEY and SMNVEV (reference sequence). The length of the CDR3 is 13 residues. The CDR3 coding sequence is TGTGCCAGCAGTTTGATTGGGGGCTACGAGCAGTACGTC. Protein: CASSLIGGYEQYV.